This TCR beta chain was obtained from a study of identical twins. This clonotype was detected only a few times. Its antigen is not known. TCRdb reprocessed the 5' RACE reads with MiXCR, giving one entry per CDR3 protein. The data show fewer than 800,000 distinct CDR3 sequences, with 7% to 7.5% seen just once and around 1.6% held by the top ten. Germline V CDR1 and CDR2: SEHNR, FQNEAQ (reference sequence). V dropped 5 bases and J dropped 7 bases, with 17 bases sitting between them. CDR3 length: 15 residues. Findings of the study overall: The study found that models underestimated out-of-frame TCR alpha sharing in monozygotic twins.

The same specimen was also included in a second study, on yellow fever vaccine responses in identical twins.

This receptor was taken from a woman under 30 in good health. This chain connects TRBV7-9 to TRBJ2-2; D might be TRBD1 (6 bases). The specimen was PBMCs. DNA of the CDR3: TGTGCCAGCAGCCTCCCACAGGGAAACCGCGGGGAGCTGTTTTTT. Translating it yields CASSLPQGNRGELFF.